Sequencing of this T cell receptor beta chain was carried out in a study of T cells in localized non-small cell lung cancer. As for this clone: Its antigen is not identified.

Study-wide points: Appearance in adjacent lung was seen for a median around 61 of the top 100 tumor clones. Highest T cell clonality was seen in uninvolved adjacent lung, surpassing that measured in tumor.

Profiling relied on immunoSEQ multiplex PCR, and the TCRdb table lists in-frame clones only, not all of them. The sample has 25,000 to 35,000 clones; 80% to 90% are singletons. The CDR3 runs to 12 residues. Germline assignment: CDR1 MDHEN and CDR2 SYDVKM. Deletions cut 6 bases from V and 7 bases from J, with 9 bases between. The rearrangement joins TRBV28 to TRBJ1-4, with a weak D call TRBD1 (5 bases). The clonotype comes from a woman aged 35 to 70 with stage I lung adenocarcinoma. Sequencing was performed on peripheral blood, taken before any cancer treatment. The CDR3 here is CASRGRGEKLFF. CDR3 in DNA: TGTGCCAGCAGGGGGCGCGGTGAAAAACTGTTTTTT. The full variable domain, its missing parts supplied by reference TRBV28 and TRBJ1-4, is DVKVTQSSRYLVKRTGEKVFLECVQDMDHENMFWYRQDPGLGLRLIYFSYDVKMKEKGDIPEGYSVSREKKERFSLILESASTNQTSMYLCASRGRGEKLFFGSGTQLSVL.